The present TCR beta chain was sequenced within a study of tumor and adjacent non-tumor tissue in lung cancer. Points from the study as a whole: Patients with more diverse tumor TCRs had worse survival. TCR diversity was significantly greater in tumor than normal lung tissue.

This sample's RNA came from whole unsorted tissue. The normal lung tissue was taken more than 3 cm from the tumor edge. Germline CDR1 is SGHAT and CDR2 is FQNNGV. CDR3 length: 14 amino acids. TCRbeta libraries were built with three rounds of nested PCR, modified from ARM-PCR. Each CDR3 protein is one row after TCRdb ran MiXCR on the multiplex PCR reads. The repertoire holds more than 85,000 distinct CDR3 sequences, with roughly 60% as singletons. This clonotype was counted many times. Its antigen is unknown. Germline is not matched at one junction end, which may reflect a read error. The sequence derives from a man aged 25 to 45 with non-small cell lung cancer. Sequenced: distant non-tumor lung tissue. The rearrangement joins TRBV11-2 to TRBJ1-2; a weak D match, TRBD1 (6 bases). CDR3 sequence reads: CASILGDMVSGYTF. The CDR3 DNA is TGTGCCAGCATCTTAGGGGACATGGTATCGGGCTACACCTTC.